The 7 T cell receptor beta chains presented below share a single source sample, sequenced in a study of T cell repertoires in cytomegalovirus infection. No antigens are known for them. Each CDR3 protein gets one entry after TCRdb re-called the reads with MiXCR. The data show about 920,000 distinct CDR3 sequences, around a third seen once. The material was cultured CD8+ T cells from PBMCs, obtained from culture after CMV antigen stimulation. These receptors originate from a human donor in good health (CMV status not recorded). Some clones in this sample may be carry-over from other donors' samples.

About this clonotype itself: At one of its ends the junction is not consistent with the germline gene, which may arise from a read error. CDR3 sequence: CASSLAGRYSNQTQHF. The CDR3 DNA reads as TGTGCCAGCAGCTTAGCTGGCAGATATAGCAATCAGACCCAGCATTTT. The chain carries TRBV7-2 and TRBJ1-5; D is unclear. Germline values: CDR1 SGHTA, CDR2 FQGNSA. The CDR3 is 16 residues long.

The V and J genes are TRBV20-1 and TRBJ2-7; 9 nucleotides agree with TRBD1. Germline V gene lookup returns CDR1 DFQATT and CDR2 SNEGSKA (reference sequence). The V gene end was trimmed by 8 bases and the J gene end by 3 bases; junction bases not matched to a gene: 11. CDR3 length equals 14 residues. CDR3 amino acids: CSTKPGQGYYEQYF. The CDR3 DNA reads TGCAGTACCAAACCGGGACAGGGCTACTACGAGCAGTACTTC.

In this sample, this clonotype turned up a few times. The chain is built from TRBV6-1 and TRBJ2-3; perhaps TRBD2 as D (7 bases). V was trimmed by 2 bases and J by 5 bases, leaving 17 bases between them. Germline V gene sequence: CDR1 MNHNS, CDR2 SASEGT. This CDR3 contains 16 residues. Here the CDR3 reads CASSEIGGALRDTQYF. CDR3 DNA sequence: TGTGCCAGCAGTGAAATTGGGGGGGCGCTTCGAGATACGCAGTATTTT.

This clonotype was picked up many times. This chain's CDR3 is CASSSRGNTIYF. DNA of the CDR3: TGTGCCAGCAGCTCCCGGGGAAACACCATATATTTT. The gene calls are TRBV11-2 and TRBJ1-3; D not certain. Between the trimmed V and J ends, which lost 4 bases and 4 bases, there was a span of 5 bases. Germline CDR1 and CDR2: SGHAT and FQNNGV. CDR3 length: 12 amino acids. Supplemented by reference TRBV11-2 and TRBJ1-3, the full variable domain reads EAGVAQSPRYKIIEKRQSVAFWCNPISGHATLYWYQQILGQGPKLLIQFQNNGVVDDSQLPKDRFSAERLKGVDSTLKIQPAKLEDSAVYLCASSSRGNTIYFGEGSWLTVV.

The chain employs TRBV27 and TRBJ2-3; tentatively, D is TRBD1 (5 bases). Germline CDR1 is MNHEY and CDR2 is SMNVEV (reference sequence). The CDR3 is 16 amino acids. V lost 3 bases and J 2 bases, leaving 15 bases between the germline ends. CDR3 loop: CASSFLPGISTDTQYF. The CDR3 coding sequence is TGTGCCAGCAGTTTTCTCCCAGGGATATCCACAGATACGCAGTATTTT.

The rearrangement uses TRBV19 and TRBJ1-3, with unresolved D. The V gene lost 6 bases and the J gene lost 0 bases, with 12 bases spanning the gap. This CDR3 region has 15 residues. The germline gives CDR1 LNHDA, CDR2 SQIVND (reference sequence). As DNA, the CDR3 is TGTGCCAGTAGCCCATCCAGGAACTCTGGAAACACCATATATTTT. Residues: CASSPSRNSGNTIYF.

In its sample, this clonotype was seen a few times. The J gene is TRBJ2-3, the V gene TRBV4-2; 8 nucleotides agree with TRBD1. The CDR3 is 14 residues long. The trim removed 5 bases at V and 4 bases at J, leaving 5 bases unmatched. Germline V gene data show CDR1 as LGHNA and CDR2 as YNFKEQ. CDR3 DNA: TGTGCCAGCAGCAACACAGGGGGTCCAGATACGCAGTATTTT. It translates to CASSNTGGPDTQYF.